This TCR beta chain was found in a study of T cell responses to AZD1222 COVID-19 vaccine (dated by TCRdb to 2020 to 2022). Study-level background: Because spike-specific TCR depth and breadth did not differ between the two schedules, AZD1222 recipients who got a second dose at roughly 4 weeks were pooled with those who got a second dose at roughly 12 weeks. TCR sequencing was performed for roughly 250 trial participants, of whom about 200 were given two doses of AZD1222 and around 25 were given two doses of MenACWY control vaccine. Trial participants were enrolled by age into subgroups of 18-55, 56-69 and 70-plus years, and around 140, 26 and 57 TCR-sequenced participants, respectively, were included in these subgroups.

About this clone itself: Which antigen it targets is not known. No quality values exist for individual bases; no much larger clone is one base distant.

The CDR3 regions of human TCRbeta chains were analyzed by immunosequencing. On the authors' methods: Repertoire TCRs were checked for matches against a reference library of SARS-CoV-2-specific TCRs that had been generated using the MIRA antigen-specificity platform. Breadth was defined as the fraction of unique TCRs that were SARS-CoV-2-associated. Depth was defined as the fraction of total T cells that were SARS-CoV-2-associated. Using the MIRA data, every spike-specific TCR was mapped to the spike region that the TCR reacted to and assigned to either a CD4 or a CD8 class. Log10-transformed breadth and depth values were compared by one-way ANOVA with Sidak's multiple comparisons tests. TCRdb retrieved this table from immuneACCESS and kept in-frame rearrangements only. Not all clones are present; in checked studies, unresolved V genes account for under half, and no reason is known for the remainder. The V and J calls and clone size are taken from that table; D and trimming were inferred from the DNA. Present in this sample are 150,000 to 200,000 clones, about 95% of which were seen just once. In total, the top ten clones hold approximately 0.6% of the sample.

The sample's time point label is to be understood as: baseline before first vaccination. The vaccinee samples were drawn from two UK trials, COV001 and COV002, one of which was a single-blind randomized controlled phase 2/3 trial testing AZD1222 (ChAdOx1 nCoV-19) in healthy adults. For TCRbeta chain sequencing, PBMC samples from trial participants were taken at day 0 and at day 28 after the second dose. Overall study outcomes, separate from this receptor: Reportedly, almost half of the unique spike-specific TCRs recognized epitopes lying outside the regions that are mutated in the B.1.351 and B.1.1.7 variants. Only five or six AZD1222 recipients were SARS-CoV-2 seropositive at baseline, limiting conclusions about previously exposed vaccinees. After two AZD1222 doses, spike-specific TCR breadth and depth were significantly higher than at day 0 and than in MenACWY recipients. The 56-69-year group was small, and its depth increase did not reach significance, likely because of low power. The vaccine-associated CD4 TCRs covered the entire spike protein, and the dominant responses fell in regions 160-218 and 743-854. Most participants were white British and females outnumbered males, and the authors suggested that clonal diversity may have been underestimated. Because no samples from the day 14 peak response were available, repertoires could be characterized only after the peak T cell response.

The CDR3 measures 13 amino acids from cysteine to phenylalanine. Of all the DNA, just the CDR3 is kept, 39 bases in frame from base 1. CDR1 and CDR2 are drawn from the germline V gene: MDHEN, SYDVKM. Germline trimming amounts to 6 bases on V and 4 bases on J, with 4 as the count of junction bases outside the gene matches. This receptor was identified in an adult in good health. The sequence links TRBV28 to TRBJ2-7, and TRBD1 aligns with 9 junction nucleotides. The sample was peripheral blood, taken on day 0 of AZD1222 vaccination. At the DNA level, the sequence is TGTGCCAGCAGCTCGACAGGGGGTTACGAGCAGTACTTC. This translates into CASSSTGGYEQYF.